This TCR beta chain is drawn from a study of OX40 agonist ivuxolimab in advanced cancers. Study-wide context: A partial response was reached by three patients: one with hepatocellular carcinoma and two with cutaneous melanoma.

The V and J ends lost 4 bases and 4 bases respectively, with 7 bases between them. Per germline, CDR1 SQVTM and CDR2 ANQGSEA. The CDR3 extends over 11 amino acids. Data came from immunoSEQ multiplex PCR; TCRdb stores just in-frame clones and leaves some out. The table records more than 30,000 clones, approximately 89% of them present only once. The specimen comprised CD4+ or CD8+ T cells sorted from blood, sampled in a trial of the OX40 agonist ivuxolimab. This receptor was taken from an adult with an advanced solid tumor such as melanoma, head and neck, liver or kidney cancer. The chain recombines TRBV29-1 with TRBJ1-1; D perhaps matches TRBD1 (6 bases). The CDR3 sequence is CSVVGGTEAFF. As DNA, the CDR3 is TGCAGCGTTGTAGGGGGCACTGAAGCTTTCTTT.